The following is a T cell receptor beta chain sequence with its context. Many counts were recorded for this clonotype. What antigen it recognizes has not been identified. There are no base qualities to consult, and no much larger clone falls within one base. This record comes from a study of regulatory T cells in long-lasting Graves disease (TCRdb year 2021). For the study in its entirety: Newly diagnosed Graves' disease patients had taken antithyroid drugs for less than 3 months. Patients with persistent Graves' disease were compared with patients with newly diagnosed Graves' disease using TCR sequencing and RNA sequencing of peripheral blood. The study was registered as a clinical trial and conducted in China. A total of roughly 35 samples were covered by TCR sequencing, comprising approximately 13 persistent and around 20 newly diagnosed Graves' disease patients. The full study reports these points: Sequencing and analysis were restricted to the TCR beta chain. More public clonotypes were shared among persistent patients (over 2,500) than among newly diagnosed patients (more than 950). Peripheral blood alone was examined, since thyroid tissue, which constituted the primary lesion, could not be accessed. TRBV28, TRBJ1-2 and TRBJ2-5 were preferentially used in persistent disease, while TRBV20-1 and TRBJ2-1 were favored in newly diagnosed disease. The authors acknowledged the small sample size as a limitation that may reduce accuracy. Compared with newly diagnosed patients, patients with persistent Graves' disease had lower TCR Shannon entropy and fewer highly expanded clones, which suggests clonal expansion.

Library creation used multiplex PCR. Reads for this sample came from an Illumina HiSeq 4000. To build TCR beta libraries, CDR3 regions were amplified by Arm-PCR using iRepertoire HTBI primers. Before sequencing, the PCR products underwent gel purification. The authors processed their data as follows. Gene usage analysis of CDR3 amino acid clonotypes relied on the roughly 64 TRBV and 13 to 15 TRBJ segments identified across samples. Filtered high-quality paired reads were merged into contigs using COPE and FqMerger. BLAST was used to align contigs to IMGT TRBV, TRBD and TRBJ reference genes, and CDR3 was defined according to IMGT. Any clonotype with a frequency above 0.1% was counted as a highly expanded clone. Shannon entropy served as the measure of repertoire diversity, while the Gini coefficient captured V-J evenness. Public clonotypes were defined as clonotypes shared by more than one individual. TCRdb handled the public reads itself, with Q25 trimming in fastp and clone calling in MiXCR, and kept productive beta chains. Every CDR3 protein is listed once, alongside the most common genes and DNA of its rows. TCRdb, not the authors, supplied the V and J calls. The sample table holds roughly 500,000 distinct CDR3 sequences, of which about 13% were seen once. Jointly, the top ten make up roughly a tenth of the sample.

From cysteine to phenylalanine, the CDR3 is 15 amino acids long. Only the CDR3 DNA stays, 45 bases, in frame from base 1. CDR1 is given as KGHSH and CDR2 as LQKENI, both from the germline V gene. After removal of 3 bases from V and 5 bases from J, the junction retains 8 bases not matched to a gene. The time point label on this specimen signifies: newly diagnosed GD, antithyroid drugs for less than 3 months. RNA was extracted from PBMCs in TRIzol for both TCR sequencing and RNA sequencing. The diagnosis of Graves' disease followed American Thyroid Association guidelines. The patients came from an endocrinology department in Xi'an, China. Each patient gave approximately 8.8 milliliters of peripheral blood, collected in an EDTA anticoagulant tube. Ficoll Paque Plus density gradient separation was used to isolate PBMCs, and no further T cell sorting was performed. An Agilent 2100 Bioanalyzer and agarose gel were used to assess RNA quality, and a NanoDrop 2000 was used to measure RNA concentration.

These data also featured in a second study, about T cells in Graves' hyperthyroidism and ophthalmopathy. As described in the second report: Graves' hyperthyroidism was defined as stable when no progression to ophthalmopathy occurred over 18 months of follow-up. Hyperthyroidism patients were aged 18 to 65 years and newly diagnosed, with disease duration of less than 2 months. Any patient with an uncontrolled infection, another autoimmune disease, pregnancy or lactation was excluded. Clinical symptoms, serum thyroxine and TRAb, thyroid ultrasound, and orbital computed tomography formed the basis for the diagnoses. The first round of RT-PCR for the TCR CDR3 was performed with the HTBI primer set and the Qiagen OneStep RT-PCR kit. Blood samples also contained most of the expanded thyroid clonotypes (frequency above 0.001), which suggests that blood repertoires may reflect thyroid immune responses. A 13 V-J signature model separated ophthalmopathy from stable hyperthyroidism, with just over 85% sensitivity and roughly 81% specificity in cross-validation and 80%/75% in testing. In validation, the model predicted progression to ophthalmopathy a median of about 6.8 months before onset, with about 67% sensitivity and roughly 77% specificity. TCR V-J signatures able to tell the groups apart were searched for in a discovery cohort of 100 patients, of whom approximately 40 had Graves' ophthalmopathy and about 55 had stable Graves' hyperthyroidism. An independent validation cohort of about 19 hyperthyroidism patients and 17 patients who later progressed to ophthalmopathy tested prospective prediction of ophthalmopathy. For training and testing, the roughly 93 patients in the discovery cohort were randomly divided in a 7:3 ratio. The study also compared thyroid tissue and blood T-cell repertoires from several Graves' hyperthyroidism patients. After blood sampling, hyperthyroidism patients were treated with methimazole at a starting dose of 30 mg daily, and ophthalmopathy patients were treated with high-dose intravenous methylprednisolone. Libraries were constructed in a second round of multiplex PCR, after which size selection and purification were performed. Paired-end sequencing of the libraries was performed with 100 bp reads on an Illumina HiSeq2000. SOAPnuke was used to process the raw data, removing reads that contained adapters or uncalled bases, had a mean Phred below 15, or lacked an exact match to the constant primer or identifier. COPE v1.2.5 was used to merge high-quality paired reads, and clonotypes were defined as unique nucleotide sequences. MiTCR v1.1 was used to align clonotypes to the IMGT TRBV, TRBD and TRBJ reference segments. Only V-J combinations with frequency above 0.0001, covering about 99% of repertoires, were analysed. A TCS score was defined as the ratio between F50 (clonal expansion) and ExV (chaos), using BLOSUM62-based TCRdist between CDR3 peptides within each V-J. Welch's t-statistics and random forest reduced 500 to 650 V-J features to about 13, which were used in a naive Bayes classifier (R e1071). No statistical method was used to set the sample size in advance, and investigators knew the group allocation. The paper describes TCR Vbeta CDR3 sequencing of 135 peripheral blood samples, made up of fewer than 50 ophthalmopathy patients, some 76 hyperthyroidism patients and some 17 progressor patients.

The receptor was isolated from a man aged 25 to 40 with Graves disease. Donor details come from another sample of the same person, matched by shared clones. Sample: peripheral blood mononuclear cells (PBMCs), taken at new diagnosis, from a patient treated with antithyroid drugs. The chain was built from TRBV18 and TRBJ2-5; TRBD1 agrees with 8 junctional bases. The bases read TGTGCCAGCTCACCTGGCTCAGGGGGCCGGGAGACCCAGTACTTC. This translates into CASSPGSGGRETQYF.